The count of the clone carrying this T cell receptor beta chain is one. Repertoires were generated with immunoSEQ multiplex PCR, while TCRdb's copy carries only in-frame clones and drops some. This sample carries under 400,000 clones, 80% to 90% of them seen once, and the ten largest clones take 1.5% to 2%. Germline V gene sequence: CDR1 LNHDA, CDR2 SQIVND (reference sequence). The CDR3 runs 17 residues. The ends lost 7 bases at V and 2 bases at J; junction bases unmatched: 13. These data belong to a study of blood T cell repertoires in COVID-19. The chain employs TRBV19 and TRBJ1-5; 8 nucleotides line up with TRBD1. The sequenced sample consisted of PBMCs or T cells enriched from blood (not recorded which). The clonotype comes from a man in his forties in a cohort exposed to, infected with or recovered from COVID-19 (not recorded which). CDR3 amino acids: CASTLYPRGLGNQPQHF. CDR3 sequence (DNA): TGTGCCAGTACCCTATACCCCAGGGGGCTTGGCAATCAGCCCCAGCATTTT.